The 18 T cell receptor beta chains reported below all come from one sample, sequenced in a study of T cells in narcolepsy. Libraries were prepared by immunoSEQ multiplex PCR; TCRdb keeps only in-frame clonotypes and omits some of them. This sample has around 30,000 clones, with approximately 85% found just once. The sample taken for sequencing was memory (CD45RA-) CD4+ T cells from blood. These receptor sequences come from a human donor in good health.

Only one count was recorded for this clone. The chain carries TRBV5-1 and TRBJ2-3, with D tentatively TRBD2 (5 bases). Trimming took off 1 base at V and 6 bases at J, with 12 bases between the two ends. This CDR3 is 14 amino acids long. From germline, CDR1 is SGHRS and CDR2 YFSETQ. In DNA form, the CDR3 reads TGCGCCAGCAGCTTGTTACTAGACGGGGATACGCAGTATTTT. Protein product: CASSLLLDGDTQYF.

The chain carries TRBV7-8 and TRBJ1-2; D is perhaps TRBD1 (6 bases). The V end was cut by 5 bases, the J end by 7 bases, with 26 bases between. The V gene's germline CDR1 is SGHVS and CDR2 FQNEAQ. The CDR3 totals 17 residues. The CDR3 region is CASSPQGGGQVAGGYTF. CDR3 bases: TGTGCCAGCAGCCCACAAGGAGGGGGTCAGGTAGCTGGTGGCTACACCTTC. The full variable domain, completed using reference TRBV7-8 and TRBJ1-2, is GAGVSQSPRYKVAKRGQDVALRCDPISGHVSLFWYQQALGQGPEFLTYFQNEAQLDKSGLPSDRFFAERPEGSVSTLKIQRTQQEDSAVYLCASSPQGGGQVAGGYTFGSGTRLTVV.

The chain joins TRBV7-2 to TRBJ1-2; D is ambiguous. V was clipped by 7 bases and J by 4 bases, with 7 bases between them. The CDR3 is 11 residues long. Germline loops: CDR1 SGHTA, CDR2 FQGNSA. CDR3 region: CASKGGYGYTF. CDR3 coding DNA: TGTGCCAGCAAGGGAGGCTATGGCTACACCTTC. Variable domain in full (rest from reference TRBV7-2 and TRBJ1-2): GAGVSQSPSNKVTEKGKDVELRCDPISGHTALYWYRQSLGQGLEFLIYFQGNSAPDKSGLPSDRFSAERTGGSVSTLTIQRTQQEDSAVYLCASKGGYGYTFGSGTRLTVV.

This chain links TRBV28 with TRBJ1-5; D perhaps matches TRBD1 (5 bases). The ends were cut back, 1 base at V and 4 bases at J, with 11 bases in the middle. CDR3 size: 15 residues. Germline values: CDR1 MDHEN, CDR2 SYDVKM. CDR3: CASSLSRGSNQPQHF. CDR3 nucleotides: TGTGCCAGCAGTTTATCTAGGGGAAGTAATCAGCCCCAGCATTTT.

The chain has TRBV18 and TRBJ1-5; D not resolved. The CDR3 consists of 15 residues. Per germline, CDR1 KGHSH and CDR2 LQKENI. Trimming removed 6 bases at V and 1 base at J, with 13 bases between. CDR3 protein: CASSVATLSNQPQHF. The CDR3 nucleotides are TGTGCCAGCTCCGTAGCTACACTGAGCAATCAGCCCCAGCATTTT.

This clone has only one observation. J is TRBJ2-3 and V is TRBV5-1; D is uncertain. The CDR3 length is 13 residues. V was cut by 4 bases and J by 2 bases, with 8 bases left in between. Germline CDR1 is SGHRS and CDR2 is YFSETQ. The CDR3 DNA sequence: TGCGCCAGCAGCGCAGACAACACAGATACGCAGTATTTT. This gives the protein CASSADNTDTQYF.

This clone came up once. The chain has TRBV28 and TRBJ2-6; unclear D gene. Deletions cut 6 bases from V and 0 bases from J, with 3 bases between. This CDR3 region has 13 residues. Germline V gene lookup returns CDR1 MDHEN and CDR2 SYDVKM. This CDR3 reads CASRISGANVLTF. The CDR3 DNA reads TGTGCCAGCAGGATCTCTGGGGCCAACGTCCTGACTTTC.

This rearrangement joins TRBV7-2 to TRBJ1-4; TRBD1 matches at 8 bases. Germline V gene data show CDR1 as SGHTA and CDR2 as FQGNSA. The CDR3 is 17 residues long. V trimming: 2 bases; J trimming: 6 bases; junction bases outside the gene matches: 11. The DNA for the CDR3 is TGTGCCAGCAGCTTACGGCCAGGGGGCCAGGGGGATGAAAAACTGTTTTTT. This encodes CASSLRPGGQGDEKLFF. Full variable domain (remainder filled in from reference TRBV7-2 and TRBJ1-4): GAGVSQSPSNKVTEKGKDVELRCDPISGHTALYWYRQSLGQGLEFLIYFQGNSAPDKSGLPSDRFSAERTGGSVSTLTIQRTQQEDSAVYLCASSLRPGGQGDEKLFFGSGTQLSVL.

CDR3 loop: CASSDTSGRVDEQFF. CDR3 sequence (DNA): TGCGCCAGCAGCGACACTAGCGGGAGAGTGGATGAGCAGTTCTTC. This rearrangement joins TRBV5-1 to TRBJ2-1, with 11 bases identical to TRBD2. Germline lookup yields CDR1 SGHRS and CDR2 YFSETQ. J gave up 8 bases and V 4 bases, and 8 bases lay outside the gene matches. The CDR3 sequence is 15 residues long.

A single count supports this clone. The sample contains more than one DNA sequence encoding this CDR3. The chain carries TRBV28 and TRBJ1-5; TRBD1 agrees at 7 bases. CDR3 length equals 15 residues. Losses at the gene ends were 4 bases for V and 7 bases for J; bases not matched to a gene: 10. In germline, CDR1 is MDHEN, CDR2 SYDVKM. The CDR3: CASSSRGQGGQPQHF. CDR3 DNA sequence: TGTGCCAGCAGTTCTAGGGGGCAGGGCGGCCAGCCCCAGCATTTT.

This sequence joins TRBV5-1 and TRBJ1-5, with a tentative D call TRBD1 (5 bases). V was pared by 0 bases and J by 4 bases, with 8 bases between. The CDR3 loop spans 14 amino acids. Germline V gene lookup returns CDR1 SGHRS and CDR2 YFSETQ. Here the CDR3 DNA reads TGCGCCAGCAGCTTGGGGACACAGAATCAGCCCCAGCATTTT. It specifies CASSLGTQNQPQHF. Full variable domain (outside the CDR3, taken from reference TRBV5-1 and TRBJ1-5): KAGVTQTPRYLIKTRGQQVTLSCSPISGHRSVSWYQQTPGQGLQFLFEYFSETQRNKGNFPGRFSGRQFSNSRSEMNVSTLELGDSALYLCASSLGTQNQPQHFGDGTRLSIL.

V is TRBV7-2 and J is TRBJ1-1, with D possibly TRBD1 on 6 matching bases. This CDR3 has 12 residues. Trimming left V 6 bases short and J 8 bases short, with 13 bases between. CDR1 SGHTA and CDR2 FQGNSA come from the germline V gene. The CDR3 spells CASSSFQGEAFF. The CDR3 nucleotides are TGTGCCAGCAGTTCCTTCCAGGGGGAAGCTTTCTTT.

The table lists this clone with a few counts. This chain uses TRBV11-3 with TRBJ2-5; D is unresolved. The V end lost 3 bases, the J end lost 2 bases, and 13 bases lay between the germline ends. The germline CDR1 and CDR2 sequences are SGHNT and YENEEA. There are 15 residues in the CDR3. CDR3 nucleotide sequence: TGTGCCAGCAGCTTTCCCCCCCACTTTCAAGAGACCCAGTACTTC. It encodes CASSFPPHFQETQYF.

The chain employs TRBV6-6 and TRBJ2-3; D is uncertain. Per the germline V gene, CDR1 is MNHNY and CDR2 is SVGAGI (reference sequence). The V and J ends lost 4 bases and 6 bases respectively, with 11 bases between them. CDR3 size: 13 residues. CDR3 coding DNA: TGTGCCAGCAGTTCGCCGACCTCGGATACGCAGTATTTT. The encoded protein is CASSSPTSDTQYF.

V and J are TRBV28 and TRBJ1-2, with TRBD1 matching 9 bases. Trimming took 6 bases from V and 2 from J; bases not matched to a gene: 10. The CDR3 covers 16 residues. Germline CDR1 reads MDHEN; CDR2 reads SYDVKM. CDR3 nucleotides: TGTGCCAGCAGCCCGACGCGGGGGACAGGGAACTATGGCTACACCTTC. Translated, it gives CASSPTRGTGNYGYTF.

The chain uses TRBV18 and TRBJ1-5; D is possibly TRBD1 (5 bases). The CDR3 runs to 15 residues. Germline V CDR1 and CDR2: KGHSH, LQKENI. V shed 6 bases and J shed 2 bases, with 14 bases lying between them. CDR3 in amino acids: CASSPRVGGNQPQHF. For the CDR3, the DNA is TGTGCCAGCTCGCCCAGGGTTGGGGGCAATCAGCCCCAGCATTTT.

J is TRBJ1-2 and V is TRBV28, with D hard to call. V dropped 2 bases and J dropped 3 bases, with 10 bases sitting between them. The germline V gene encodes CDR1 MDHEN and CDR2 SYDVKM. The CDR3 is made up of 14 amino acids. The CDR3 coding sequence is TGTGCCAGCAGTTTACTTCAGCGGGACTATGGCTACACCTTC. Protein product: CASSLLQRDYGYTF.

This clone was seen only a few times. This chain links TRBV4-3 with TRBJ2-7; D is perhaps TRBD1 (6 bases). V was shortened by 2 bases and J by 1 base, with 12 bases between the two germline ends. Germline V gene sequence: CDR1 LGHNA, CDR2 YSLEER. The CDR3 totals 15 residues. DNA of the CDR3: TGCGCCAGCAGCCAAATCTTGGACAGTTCCTACGAGCAGTACTTC. As protein: CASSQILDSSYEQYF.